Each of the 22 T cell receptor beta chains below was sequenced from the same sample in a study of long-term antiretroviral therapy in people with HIV. Run at survey level, the immunoSEQ assay was version v3.0. The method was immunoSEQ multiplex PCR; TCRdb's version includes in-frame clones alone and lacks a portion of them. The sample includes 13,000 to 15,000 clones, 88% of them seen just once. The material was unsorted PBMCs, obtained 6.2 years after starting antiretroviral therapy. Every receptor here comes from a middle-aged man with HIV.

The chain uses TRBV27 and TRBJ2-1; the match to TRBD2 covers 10 bases. The CDR3 length is 14 residues. The V gene's germline CDR1 is MNHEY and CDR2 SMNVEV (reference sequence). V gave up 5 bases and J gave up 7 bases; unmatched junction bases: 5. The CDR3 coding sequence is TGTGCCAGCAGTCCCTGGACTAGCGGTAATGAGCAGTTCTTC. This gives the protein CASSPWTSGNEQFF.

CDR3: CASSYSGTRRYGYTF. Here the CDR3 DNA reads TGTGCCAGCAGTTACTCGGGCACTCGCCGGTATGGCTACACCTTC. The V and J genes are TRBV6-5 and TRBJ1-2, with D uncertain. Germline CDR1 is MNHEY and CDR2 is SVGAGI. CDR3 length: 15 amino acids. Between the trimmed V and J ends, which lost 0 bases and 5 bases, there was a span of 13 bases.

This chain links TRBV9 with TRBJ1-2, with D tentatively TRBD1 (6 bases). The germline V gene has CDR1 SGDLS and CDR2 YYNGEE. The V gene lost 0 bases and the J gene lost 8 bases, with 11 bases spanning the gap. CDR3 size: 13 residues. CDR3 DNA: TGTGCCAGCAGCGTAGTTTCAGGGGAAGGCTACACCTTC. As protein: CASSVVSGEGYTF.

V is TRBV28 and J is TRBJ1-4, with 10 bases matching TRBD1. Germline trimming cut 3 bases from V and 1 base from J; bases unmatched to any gene: 8. Germline V lookup: CDR1 MDHEN, CDR2 SYDVKM. This CDR3 contains 18 residues. The CDR3 region has the DNA TGTGCCAGCAGTTTCTCTATAGGGGACAGGGGAACTAATGAAAAACTGTTTTTT. It yields the protein CASSFSIGDRGTNEKLFF. Full variable domain (outside the CDR3, taken from reference TRBV28 and TRBJ1-4): DVKVTQSSRYLVKRTGEKVFLECVQDMDHENMFWYRQDPGLGLRLIYFSYDVKMKEKGDIPEGYSVSREKKERFSLILESASTNQTSMYLCASSFSIGDRGTNEKLFFGSGTQLSVL.

This CDR3 is CASSPLTGGTDTQYF. CDR3 DNA: TGTGCCAGCAGTCCCCTGACAGGGGGCACAGATACGCAGTATTTT. The chain couples TRBV27 to TRBJ2-3; 8 positions match TRBD1. CDR1 is MNHEY and CDR2 is SMNVEV in the germline V gene (reference sequence). The CDR3 spans 15 residues. V lost 5 bases and J lost 1; bases outside the gene matches: 5.

This chain joins TRBV5-1 and TRBJ2-2; tentative D call: TRBD1 (6 bases). In germline, CDR1 is SGHRS, CDR2 YFSETQ. V was clipped by 4 bases and J by 2 bases, with 15 bases between them. The CDR3 contains 16 residues. CDR3 in amino acids: CASSLNRVTNTGELFF. DNA of the CDR3: TGCGCCAGCAGCCTTAACAGGGTTACCAACACCGGGGAGCTGTTTTTT.

J is TRBJ1-2 and V is TRBV28; TRBD1 might be the D (5 bases). CDR3 length: 15 residues. Germline assignment: CDR1 MDHEN and CDR2 SYDVKM. The V end lost 6 bases, the J end lost 5 bases, and 19 bases lay between the germline ends. Here the CDR3 DNA reads TGTGCCAGCAGACATACCGGGACGGAAGAGTATGGCTACACCTTC. Amino acids: CASRHTGTEEYGYTF.

J is TRBJ2-7 and V is TRBV27; the D gene is possibly TRBD2 (7 bases). From germline, CDR1 is MNHEY and CDR2 SMNVEV (reference sequence). The CDR3 sequence is 17 residues long. The V gene lost 2 bases and the J gene lost 4 bases, with 21 bases spanning the gap. The CDR3 DNA reads TGTGCCAGCAGTTTAGGGGTTGGGGGGGCCGTCGTGTACGAGCAGTACTTC. The encoded protein is CASSLGVGGAVVYEQYF.

The chain is built from TRBV4-1 and TRBJ2-3; D remains ambiguous. CDR1 is MGHRA and CDR2 is YSYEKL in the germline V gene. V gave up 4 bases and J gave up 4 bases, with 6 bases separating them. CDR3 length equals 12 residues. CDR3 sequence: CASSLFSDTQYF. The CDR3 DNA is TGCGCCAGCAGCCTATTCTCAGATACGCAGTATTTT.

CDR3 protein: CASSSTSGGGNIQYF. For the CDR3, the DNA is TGTGCCAGCAGCTCCACTAGCGGTGGGGGAAACATTCAGTACTTC. J is TRBJ2-4 and V is TRBV11-2; 8 bases are a match to TRBD2. Germline V lookup: CDR1 SGHAT, CDR2 FQNNGV. The CDR3 contains 15 residues. After removal of 4 bases from V and 6 bases from J, the junction contained 8 bases not matched to a gene.

The V and J genes are TRBV7-3 and TRBJ2-1, with D perhaps matching TRBD1 or TRBD2 (5 bases each). The CDR3 contains 19 residues. Germline CDR1 and CDR2: SGHTA and FQGTGA. V shed 0 bases and J shed 0 bases, with 18 bases lying between them. CDR3 in DNA: TGTGCCAGCAGCTTAACAACAACGTCGGGGCCTTCCTCCTACAATGAGCAGTTCTTC. Protein: CASSLTTTSGPSSYNEQFF.

This rearrangement joins TRBV27 to TRBJ1-5; D is uncertain. The CDR3 covers 14 residues. Germline CDR1 reads MNHEY; CDR2 reads SMNVEV (reference sequence). V was trimmed by 5 bases and J by 1 base, leaving 9 bases between them. The CDR3 loop reads CASSGVSSNQPQHF. CDR3 nucleotides: TGTGCCAGCAGTGGGGTGTCGAGCAATCAGCCCCAGCATTTT.

V and J are TRBV28 and TRBJ1-1, with D uncertain. V lost 5 bases and J lost 4, with 5 bases in between. Germline V gives CDR1 MDHEN, CDR2 SYDVKM. The CDR3 length is 11 residues. CDR3 protein: CASSLITEAFF. CDR3 nucleotides: TGTGCCAGCAGTCTGATCACTGAAGCTTTCTTT.

A few counts support this clone. The chain employs TRBV29-1 and TRBJ2-7; D uncertain. Looked up from germline, CDR1 is SQVTM and CDR2 is ANQGSEA. V lost 6 bases to trimming and J lost 6 bases, with 15 bases between them. CDR3 length equals 12 residues. CDR3 amino acids: CSVAVAVSEQYF. The CDR3 DNA follows: TGCAGCGTCGCTGTTGCCGTCTCCGAGCAGTACTTC.

This rearrangement joins TRBV28 to TRBJ1-5; D gene ambiguous. V shed 6 bases and J shed 4 bases, with 19 bases lying between them. There are 16 residues in the CDR3. Germline V CDR1 and CDR2: MDHEN, SYDVKM. Here the CDR3 reads CASSQSPGRLNQPQHF. In DNA, the CDR3 is TGTGCCAGCAGCCAATCCCCCGGGAGGTTGAATCAGCCCCAGCATTTT.

The chain joins TRBV19 to TRBJ2-1; TRBD1 might be the D (6 bases). Germline-derived CDR1 and CDR2 are LNHDA and SQIVND (reference sequence). The V gene lost 5 bases and the J gene lost 4 bases, with 15 bases spanning the gap. CDR3 length equals 15 residues. CDR3 in amino acids: CASSPRSRGYNEQFF. The CDR3 region has the DNA TGTGCCAGTAGTCCCCGCTCAAGGGGGTACAATGAGCAGTTCTTC. Drawing the rest from reference TRBV19 and TRBJ2-1, the complete variable domain is DGGITQSPKYLFRKEGQNVTLSCEQNLNHDAMYWYRQDPGQGLRLIYYSQIVNDFQKGDIAEGYSVSREKKESFPLTVTSAQKNPTAFYLCASSPRSRGYNEQFFGPGTRLTVL.

This chain links TRBV7-3 with TRBJ1-1, with D hard to call. There are 15 residues in the CDR3. V dropped 2 bases and J dropped 1 base, with 11 bases sitting between them. CDR1 and CDR2 from the germline V gene are SGHTA and FQGTGA. The CDR3: CASSLGLGSNTEAFF. DNA for the CDR3: TGTGCCAGCAGCTTAGGCCTGGGATCGAACACTGAAGCTTTCTTT.

The chain uses TRBV15 and TRBJ2-3; 8 bases are a match to TRBD2. CDR1 and CDR2 from the germline V gene are LNHNV and YYDKDF (reference sequence). This CDR3 contains 17 residues. V lost 3 bases, J lost 0 bases, and 8 bases stayed unmatched. For the CDR3, the DNA is TGTGCCACCAGCAGTGCCCCGACTAGCGCCAGCACAGATACGCAGTATTTT. This translates into CATSSAPTSASTDTQYF.

The chain has TRBV7-2 and TRBJ2-7; D unresolved. V was shortened by 2 bases and J by 1 base, with 3 bases between the two germline ends. Germline assignment: CDR1 SGHTA and CDR2 FQGNSA. CDR3 length: 12 residues. The DNA for the CDR3 is TGTGCCAGCAGCTTATCGTCCTACGAGCAGTACTTC. It codes for CASSLSSYEQYF.

This chain connects TRBV29-1 to TRBJ2-3; 12 bases are a match to TRBD2. The germline V gene has CDR1 SQVTM and CDR2 ANQGSEA. This CDR3 has 17 residues. V lost 7 bases and J lost 6; bases outside the gene matches: 17. The CDR3 reads CSANRGLAGGFLDTQYF. CDR3 DNA: TGCAGCGCCAACAGGGGGCTAGCGGGAGGGTTTCTCGATACGCAGTATTTT.

V is TRBV19 and J is TRBJ2-2; no definite D call. The CDR3 totals 12 residues. In germline, CDR1 is LNHDA, CDR2 SQIVND (reference sequence). Deletions cut 7 bases from V and 0 bases from J, with 3 bases between. The CDR3 loop reads CASNPNTGELFF. In DNA, the CDR3 is TGTGCCAGTAATCCGAACACCGGGGAGCTGTTTTTT. Together with reference TRBV19 and TRBJ2-2, the CDR3 gives the full variable domain: DGGITQSPKYLFRKEGQNVTLSCEQNLNHDAMYWYRQDPGQGLRLIYYSQIVNDFQKGDIAEGYSVSREKKESFPLTVTSAQKNPTAFYLCASNPNTGELFFGEGSRLTVL.

This clone showed up just once. The chain uses TRBV7-8 and TRBJ2-1; D possibly uses TRBD1 or TRBD2 (5 bases each). The V gene lost 4 bases and the J gene lost 3 bases, with 13 bases spanning the gap. The CDR3 is made up of 15 amino acids. The germline CDR1 and CDR2 sequences are SGHVS and FQNEAQ. CDR3 in DNA: TGTGCCAGCAGCTCCCGGGACGGGTTCTACAATGAGCAGTTCTTC. Amino acids: CASSSRDGFYNEQFF.